A single sample is the source of the 23 T cell receptor beta chains below, sequenced in a study of metastatic and nonmetastatic thyroid tumors. TCRdb reprocessed the PCR reads via MiXCR. The sample contains over 13,000 clones, 24% of which appear only once. Among the patients, none had received any treatment before thyroid surgery. Sequenced input: tumor tissue. These receptors originate from a female donor with papillary thyroid cancer or a benign thyroid nodule (not recorded which). Some clones in this sample may be carry-over from other donors' samples.

This sequence joins TRBV27 and TRBJ1-3; the D is unclear. With 2 bases removed from V and 0 bases from J, the gap between germline ends came to 5 bases. This CDR3 contains 14 residues. Germline V gene sequence: CDR1 MNHEY, CDR2 SMNVEV (reference sequence). The CDR3 sequence: CASSLKGSGNTIYF. In nucleotides, the CDR3 is TGTGCCAGCAGTTTAAAGGGCTCTGGAAACACCATATATTTT.

This clone has a handful of counts. The CDR3 nucleotides read TGTGCCAGCAGAGCGTCCGCAACTAATGAAAAACTGTTTTTT. This sequence encodes CASRASATNEKLFF. V is TRBV6-1 and J is TRBJ1-4; D gene ambiguous. From germline, CDR1 is MNHNS and CDR2 SASEGT. The ends were cut back, 6 bases at V and 0 bases at J, with 8 bases in the middle. This CDR3 comprises 14 residues.

Sample share makes this clone medium-sized. The chain carries TRBV20-1 and TRBJ1-2, with D unclear. The germline V and J ends were trimmed by 3 bases and 10 bases, with 9 bases remaining between them. Per germline, CDR1 DFQATT and CDR2 SNEGSKA (reference sequence). The CDR3 spans 10 residues. CDR3 protein: CSASPTDYTF. DNA of the CDR3: TGCAGTGCTAGCCCAACCGACTACACCTTC.

This clone was picked up many times. This may come from a read error, since a much larger clone is one base off. The rearrangement joins TRBV30 to TRBJ1-3, with D uncertain. Germline-derived CDR1 and CDR2 are GTSNPN and SVGIG (reference sequence). This CDR3 spans 11 amino acids. The CDR3 coding sequence is TGTGCCCGGAGTGTGGGAAACACCATATATTTT. Its protein product is CARSVGNTIYF.

This clone showed up many times. The chain joins TRBV9 to TRBJ2-3; TRBD2 matches 14 bases. With V trimmed by 2 bases and J by 6 bases, 5 bases remained unmatched. CDR1 SGDLS and CDR2 YYNGEE come from the germline V gene. This CDR3 is 16 amino acids long. The CDR3 reads CASSVGTSGRGDTQYF. CDR3 in DNA: TGTGCCAGCAGCGTGGGGACTAGCGGGAGAGGGGATACGCAGTATTTT.

Relative to its sample, this clone is medium-sized. The genes are TRBV11-3 and TRBJ2-7, with D maybe TRBD2 (6 bases). There are 14 residues in the CDR3. Germline V gene data show CDR1 as SGHNT and CDR2 as YENEEA. V shed 2 bases and J shed 7 bases, with 15 bases lying between them. For the CDR3, the DNA is TGTGCCAGCAGCTTACGGCGGGACTCCCAGGAGCAGTACTTC. Its translation is CASSLRRDSQEQYF.

This clone ranks as medium-sized (0.01 to 0.1%). The chain links TRBV6-1 to TRBJ2-3, with D tentatively TRBD2 (7 bases). V gave up 3 bases and J gave up 9 bases, with 13 bases separating them. CDR3 length equals 13 residues. Germline loops: CDR1 MNHNS, CDR2 SASEGT. CDR3 loop: CASSDRGAVTQYF. The CDR3 region has the DNA TGTGCCAGCAGTGATCGGGGGGCCGTCACGCAGTATTTT.

Ten or more counts support this clone. J is TRBJ2-3 and V is TRBV4-2, with D possibly being TRBD1 (5 bases). In germline, CDR1 is LGHNA, CDR2 YNFKEQ. V lost 4 bases and J lost 0, with 11 bases in between. CDR3 length: 15 residues. The CDR3 loop is CASSPYAGSTDTQYF. The CDR3 region has the DNA TGTGCCAGCAGCCCCTATGCAGGGAGCACAGATACGCAGTATTTT.

In its sample, this clone was seen many times. The V call is TRBV28, the J call TRBJ1-4; a weak D match, TRBD1 (6 bases). CDR3 size: 14 residues. CDR1 and CDR2 (germline): MDHEN, SYDVKM. The ends were cut back, 7 bases at V and 8 bases at J, with 17 bases in the middle. CDR3 residues: CASKLGGAGEKLFF. Here the CDR3 DNA reads TGTGCCAGCAAGTTGGGGGGGGCCGGGGAAAAACTGTTTTTT.

Many counts were recorded for this clone. V and J are TRBV11-3 and TRBJ2-7, with D uncertain. Trimming cost V 4 bases and J 3 bases, with 22 bases left between them. Looked up from germline, CDR1 is SGHNT and CDR2 is YENEEA. The CDR3 extends over 17 amino acids. CDR3 sequence: CASSSRSSSGAYYEQYF. The DNA for the CDR3 is TGTGCCAGCAGCTCCCGGAGCTCGTCGGGTGCCTACTACGAGCAGTACTTC.

A few counts support this clone. This rearrangement joins TRBV6-5 to TRBJ2-7; TRBD1 aligns across 9 bases. Germline V gene sequence: CDR1 MNHEY, CDR2 SVGAGI. There are 16 residues in the CDR3. V shed 4 bases, J shed 5 bases, and the junction held 12 bases outside the gene matches. CDR3 sequence: CASSSHSPGQGNEQYF. Here the CDR3 DNA reads TGTGCCAGCAGTTCCCACAGCCCGGGACAGGGAAACGAGCAGTACTTC.

This clone is medium-sized in the sample. The V gene is TRBV27, the J gene TRBJ2-1, with TRBD1 identical over 9 bases. CDR1 and CDR2 from the germline V gene are MNHEY and SMNVEV (reference sequence). There are 13 residues in the CDR3. J gave up 5 bases and V 5 bases, and 1 base lay outside the gene matches. The CDR3 region is CASSGTGNNEQFF. For the CDR3, the DNA is TGTGCCAGCAGTGGGACAGGGAACAATGAGCAGTTCTTC.

Sample share makes this clone medium-sized. This rearrangement joins TRBV6-1 to TRBJ1-1; D is possibly TRBD1 (5 bases). From germline, CDR1 is MNHNS and CDR2 SASEGT. The CDR3 consists of 15 residues. V was pared by 7 bases and J by 4 bases, with 19 bases between. The chain's CDR3 is CASTSGHRGATEAFF. The CDR3 DNA follows: TGTGCCAGCACCTCCGGACACAGAGGAGCCACTGAAGCTTTCTTT.

Notes on this clone: Other DNA variants within this sample encode the same CDR3. The V and J genes are TRBV20-1 and TRBJ2-5; no definite D call. Trimming took off 6 bases at V and 5 bases at J, with 13 bases between the two ends. Germline V lookup: CDR1 DFQATT, CDR2 SNEGSKA (reference sequence). This CDR3 comprises 12 residues. CDR3 amino acids: CSAQPPQETQYF. The DNA of the CDR3 is TGCAGTGCCCAGCCCCCCCAGGAGACCCAGTACTTC.

In its sample, this clone was seen a few times. This rearrangement joins TRBV6-6 to TRBJ1-1; D remains ambiguous. V was clipped by 0 bases and J by 1 base, with 9 bases between them. The CDR3 has 15 residues. From germline, CDR1 is MNHNY and CDR2 SVGAGI (reference sequence). The CDR3 region is CASSYSAAGNTEAFF. The CDR3 DNA reads TGTGCCAGCAGTTACTCCGCAGCCGGGAACACTGAAGCTTTCTTT.

This sequence joins TRBV11-2 and TRBJ2-3; D is unclear. This CDR3 spans 13 amino acids. Trimming took off 3 bases at V and 3 bases at J, with 7 bases between the two ends. Germline V lookup: CDR1 SGHAT, CDR2 FQNNGV. This CDR3 is CASSFPRTDTQYF. The CDR3 coding sequence is TGTGCCAGCAGCTTCCCACGGACAGATACGCAGTATTTT.

The J gene is TRBJ2-2, the V gene TRBV11-3; 8 positions match TRBD1. V trimming: 0 bases; J trimming: 7 bases; junction bases outside the gene matches: 4. The CDR3 runs to 15 residues. CDR1 and CDR2 from the germline V gene are SGHNT and YENEEA. The DNA for the CDR3 is TGTGCCAGCAGCTTAGATCCAGGGGGCAGCGGGGAGCTGTTTTTT. It is translated as CASSLDPGGSGELFF.

This clone was detected only once. Written as DNA, the CDR3 is TGTGCCAGCAGCTATAATAAACTGGGCGAGCAGTACTTC. Translating gives CASSYNKLGEQYF. The chain employs TRBV7-2 and TRBJ2-7; D not resolved. V lost 4 bases and J 6 bases, leaving 13 bases between the germline ends. Germline CDR1 and CDR2: SGHTA and FQGNSA. The length of the CDR3 is 13 residues.

This clone ranks as medium-sized. The rearrangement joins TRBV10-3 to TRBJ1-6; D may be TRBD1 (5 bases). Germline V gene sequence: CDR1 ENHRY, CDR2 SYGVKD. V gave up 0 bases and J gave up 7 bases, with 16 bases separating them. This CDR3 comprises 17 residues. The CDR3 reads CAISESGGGSGNSPLHF. The CDR3 DNA reads as TGTGCCATCAGTGAGTCCGGGGGGGGGTCCGGGAATTCACCCCTCCACTTT.

This clone was counted only a few times. V and J are TRBV30 and TRBJ1-6, with D possibly TRBD1 on 6 matching bases. The CDR3 spans 14 residues. Germline V lookup: CDR1 GTSNPN, CDR2 SVGIG (reference sequence). Trimming removed 1 base from V and 10 bases from J, with 14 bases in between. The CDR3 bases are TGTGCCTGGAGTGAATTAACAGGGCGATCACCCCTCCACTTT. It translates to CAWSELTGRSPLHF.

This clone was detected ten times or more. This chain uses TRBV20-1 with TRBJ2-3; tentative D call: TRBD2 (6 bases). The germline V gene has CDR1 DFQATT and CDR2 SNEGSKA (reference sequence). Trimming removed 3 bases from V and 2 bases from J, with 15 bases in between. The CDR3 sequence is 15 residues long. For the CDR3, the DNA is TGCAGTGCTAGGGGGACTTCAGCTCACACAGATACGCAGTATTTT. As protein: CSARGTSAHTDTQYF.

The table lists this clone with many counts. The chain combines TRBV7-3 with TRBJ2-2, with a tentative D call TRBD1 (5 bases). Trimming removed 1 base from V and 1 base from J, with 10 bases in between. In germline, CDR1 is SGHTA, CDR2 FQGTGA. This CDR3 has 16 amino acids. The CDR3 DNA reads TGTGCCAGCAGCTTAAGAACAGGAAAGAACACCGGGGAGCTGTTTTTT. Protein sequence: CASSLRTGKNTGELFF.

The rearrangement uses TRBV20-1 and TRBJ2-7; 7 bases fit TRBD1. CDR1 is DFQATT and CDR2 is SNEGSKA in the germline V gene (reference sequence). CDR3 size: 15 residues. The V gene end was trimmed by 3 bases and the J gene end by 1 base; junction bases not matched to a gene: 9. The CDR3 protein is CSASPLMGQSYEQYF. In DNA, the CDR3 is TGCAGTGCTAGTCCCCTTATGGGACAGTCCTACGAGCAGTACTTC.